This T cell receptor (beta chain) came from a study of T cell responses to AZD1222 COVID-19 vaccine (dated by TCRdb to the early 2020s). Background on the whole study: AZD1222 recipients whose second dose came at about 4 weeks and those whose second dose came at about 12 weeks were combined into one group, since spike-specific TCR depth and breadth did not differ between the two schedules. Trial participants were enrolled by age into 18-55, 56-69 and 70-plus year subgroups, with about 150, 27 and 61 TCR-sequenced participants respectively. A total of approximately 250 trial participants underwent TCR sequencing, of whom about 210 had received two doses of AZD1222 and roughly 26 had received two doses of the MenACWY control vaccine.

The germline V gene (reference sequence) gives CDR1 as GTSNPN and CDR2 as SVGIG. Reading from cysteine to phenylalanine, the CDR3 counts 17 amino acids. Only the CDR3 part of the read is kept: 51 bases, read in frame from the first base. The junction carries 20 bases between V and J, which are trimmed by 5 bases and 0 bases respectively. About this clone itself: Its binding antigen is unknown. Base qualities are not recorded, but no much larger clone differs from it by a single base.

The time point label for this specimen denotes: baseline before first vaccination. The vaccinee samples were drawn from two UK trials, COV001 and COV002, one of which was a single-blind randomized controlled phase 2/3 trial testing AZD1222 (ChAdOx1 nCoV-19) in healthy adults. For TCRbeta chain sequencing, PBMC samples were collected from trial participants at day 0 and at day 28 after the second dose. Overall results and qualifications from the work: The vaccine-associated CD4 TCRs covered the entire spike protein, and the dominant responses fell in regions 160-218 and 743-854. Participants were mostly white British, with more females than males. The authors suggested clonal diversity may have been underestimated. In the small 56-69-year group, the increase in depth fell short of significance, most likely because of low power. Conclusions about previously exposed vaccinees are limited, since just five or six AZD1222 recipients were seropositive for SARS-CoV-2 at baseline. Nearly half of unique spike-specific TCRs reportedly recognized epitopes outside regions mutated in the B.1.351 and B.1.1.7 variants. No day 14 peak-response samples were available, so repertoires were characterized only after the peak T cell response. A significant rise in spike-specific TCR breadth and depth was observed after two AZD1222 doses relative to day 0 and relative to MenACWY recipients.

The CDR3 regions of human TCRbeta chains were analyzed by immunosequencing. The published analysis was carried out like this. Repertoire TCRs were checked for matches against a reference library of SARS-CoV-2-specific TCRs that had been generated using the MIRA antigen-specificity platform. Breadth was defined as the fraction of unique TCRs that were SARS-CoV-2-associated, and depth was defined as the fraction of total T cells that were SARS-CoV-2-associated. Using the MIRA data, each spike-specific TCR was assigned both to the spike region to which the TCR was reactive and to a CD4 or CD8 class. Log10-transformed breadth and depth values were compared by one-way ANOVA with Sidak's multiple comparisons tests. TCRdb re-hosts the immuneACCESS table, in-frame sequences only. Its copies lack some clones; in the studies checked, an unresolved V gene accounts for under half of them, and the cause for the rest is not known. That table is the source of V, J and clone size, and D and trimming were worked out from the DNA. For this sample there are over 110,000 clones; about 90% appear just once. The biggest ten clones account for approximately 6% of the sample.

The chain is made from TRBV30 and TRBJ1-3; the D gene identity is not certain. This TCR was sampled from an adult in good health. The sequenced sample was peripheral blood, obtained on day 0 of AZD1222 vaccination. DNA sequence: TGTGCCTGGGTCCGTGCAGGCACCGTTTACTCTGGAAACACCATATATTTT. Translated, it reads CAWVRAGTVYSGNTIYF.